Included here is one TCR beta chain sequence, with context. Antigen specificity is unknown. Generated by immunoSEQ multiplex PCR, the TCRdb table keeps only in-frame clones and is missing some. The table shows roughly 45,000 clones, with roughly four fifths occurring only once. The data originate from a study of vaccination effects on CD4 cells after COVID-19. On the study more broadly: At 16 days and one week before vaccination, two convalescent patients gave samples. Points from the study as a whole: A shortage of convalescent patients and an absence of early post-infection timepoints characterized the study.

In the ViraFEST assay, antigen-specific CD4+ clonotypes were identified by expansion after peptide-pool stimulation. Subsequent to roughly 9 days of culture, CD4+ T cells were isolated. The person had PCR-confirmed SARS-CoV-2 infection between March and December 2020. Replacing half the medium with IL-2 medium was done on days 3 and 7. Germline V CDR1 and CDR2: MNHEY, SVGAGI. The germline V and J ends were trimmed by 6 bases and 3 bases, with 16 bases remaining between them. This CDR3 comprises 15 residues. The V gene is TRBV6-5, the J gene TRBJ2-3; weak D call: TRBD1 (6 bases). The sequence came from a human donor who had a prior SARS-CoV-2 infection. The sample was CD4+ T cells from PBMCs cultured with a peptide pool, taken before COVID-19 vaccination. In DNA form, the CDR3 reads TGTGCCAGCAGAACCGGACAGACTGGGACAGATACGCAGTATTTT. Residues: CASRTGQTGTDTQYF.